This entry concerns a single T cell receptor (beta chain). Its antigen is not identified. These data originate in a study of blood T cells in healthy people across ages. The study's findings and limits: As naive T cell percentage varied, TCR beta diversity correlated strongly with it. Possibly confounding the expanded clonotype changes was the fact that donor CMV status was unknown.

The use of a sample-barcoded 5' primer and a J-beta primer mix characterized a second PCR of roughly 6 to 11 cycles. MiXCR was run by TCRdb on the 5' RACE reads, yielding one entry per CDR3 protein. This table holds approximately 900,000 distinct CDR3 sequences, around 48% found once. Isolating PBMCs gave at least 6 million of these cells per sample. CDR1 is SGHTA and CDR2 is FQGNSA in the germline V gene. Trimming removed 0 bases from V and 2 bases from J; junction bases left unmatched: 6. This CDR3 contains 17 residues. The gene calls are TRBV7-2 and TRBJ2-3; TRBD2 aligns across 9 bases. The sequence derives from a man in his thirties or forties in good health. Source material: blood. This chain's CDR3 is CASSLAPAGGATDTQYF. The CDR3, as DNA: TGTGCCAGCAGCTTAGCGCCAGCGGGGGGCGCCACAGATACGCAGTATTTT.